This T cell receptor (beta chain) is from a study of cytomegalovirus exposure and HLA in healthy donors. Study outcomes and limitations: Later genetic work tied a missense DCLRE1C variant to beta-chain V and J trimming. TCR beta sequences reportedly predicted most subjects' HLA-A and HLA-B alleles accurately.

With respect to this clone: The antigen remains unidentified.

At sampling all donors were nominally healthy, likely with unrecorded immune exposures. PCR employed 60 Vbeta and 13 Jbeta primers. How the authors handled the data: Later, tens of millions of unique TCR beta chains were counted in an analysis, and some 9.9 million of them were shared. Sequenced by immunoSEQ multiplex PCR; TCRdb stores in-frame clones only, minus some. That table is the source of V, J and clone size, and D and trimming were worked out from the DNA. The sample consists of roughly 150,000 clones, around 79% of them appearing once. The material sequenced was PBMCs. The source is a male donor in good health and CMV-seronegative.

CDR3 bases: TGTGCCAGCAGTTTATTCGAGGGGGCGGGTGAAGCTTTCTTT. Protein sequence: CASSLFEGAGEAFF. The chain combines TRBV27 with TRBJ1-1; the match to TRBD1 covers 7 bases. Trimming at V came to 1 base and at J to 7 bases, leaving 6 bases not matched to a gene. In germline, CDR1 is MNHEY, CDR2 SMNVEV (reference sequence). The CDR3 totals 14 residues.